This is a list of T cell receptor beta chains from one sample in a study of blood T cell repertoires in COVID-19. TCRdb's table, derived via immunoSEQ multiplex PCR, lists solely in-frame clones and lacks some. The sample has 110,000 to 150,000 clones; about 80% are singletons. Material: peripheral blood. Every receptor here comes from a human donor in a cohort sampled during active COVID-19. CDR3s include the opening cysteine and the closing phenylalanine or tryptophan. Fields, in order: D gene, clone size, V gene, J gene, CDR3 protein, CDR3 DNA. D genes are given only for firm matches. Expanded clones get a size class; other rows say once, few or many, or leave the size out.

>-|-|TRBV18|TRBJ1-2
CASSPTSRALEGYGYTF
TGTGCCAGCTCACCGACGTCCAGGGCGCTTGAAGGCTATGGCTACACCTTC
>-|-|TRBV27|TRBJ1-4
CASSPMFATNEKLFF
TGTGCCAGCAGTCCCATGTTTGCAACTAATGAAAAACTGTTTTTT
>-|-|TRBV5-4|TRBJ2-7
CASSTAPRLYYEQYF
TGTGCCAGCAGCACAGCCCCCCGGCTATACTACGAGCAGTACTTC
>-|-|TRBV5-6|TRBJ2-5
CASSRRPRQETQYF
TGTGCCAGCAGCCGGAGACCTCGGCAAGAGACCCAGTACTTC
>-|-|TRBV6-5|TRBJ1-1
CASGSWGVNTEAFF
TGTGCCAGCGGATCTTGGGGGGTGAACACTGAAGCTTTCTTT
>TRBD1|-|TRBV29-1|TRBJ2-1
CSPRQGPQKQFF
TGCAGCCCGAGACAGGGGCCCCAAAAGCAGTTCTTC
>-|once|TRBV19|TRBJ2-3
CASRDAARGTDTQYF
TGTGCCAGCCGCGACGCGGCAAGAGGCACAGATACGCAGTATTTT
>TRBD1|-|TRBV5-1|TRBJ2-3
CASSSRQGPDTQYF
TGCGCCAGCAGCTCCCGACAGGGCCCCGATACGCAGTATTTT
>TRBD1|few|TRBV5-5|TRBJ1-5
CASSLGAGTGVQPQHF
TGTGCCAGCAGCTTGGGGGCCGGGACAGGGGTTCAGCCCCAGCATTTT
>TRBD1|once|TRBV11-2|TRBJ2-7
CASSRTGTGGEQYF
TGTGCCAGCAGCAGAACCGGGACAGGGGGCGAGCAGTACTTC